Shown below are 11 T cell receptor beta chains from a single sample sequenced in a study of radiotherapy plus CTLA-4 blockade in lung cancer. Clones were sequenced by immunoSEQ multiplex PCR, and TCRdb holds only the in-frame ones, with some missing. The sample carries approximately 94,000 clones, approximately 78% recorded once. Sequencing used peripheral blood, obtained from a patient treated with radiotherapy plus ipilimumab. The origin of the receptors is a human donor with non-small cell lung cancer that progressed on radiotherapy plus ipilimumab.

The J gene is TRBJ1-1, the V gene TRBV28; D may be TRBD1 (6 bases). V shed 6 bases and J shed 1 base, with 18 bases lying between them. The CDR3 is 16 amino acids. Germline values: CDR1 MDHEN, CDR2 SYDVKM. This CDR3 is CASSPAAAGANTEAFF. The CDR3 nucleotides read TGTGCCAGCAGCCCGGCCGCGGCAGGGGCGAACACTGAAGCTTTCTTT.

The chain couples TRBV5-1 to TRBJ2-2; 13 bases are a match to TRBD2. V dropped 3 bases and J dropped 4; count of bases not matched to a gene: 3. Germline assignment: CDR1 SGHRS and CDR2 YFSETQ. The CDR3 totals 16 residues. The CDR3, as DNA: TGCGCCAGCAGCTCCGGACTAGCGGGAGCCACCGGGGAGCTGTTTTTT. It specifies CASSSGLAGATGELFF. The full variable domain, with the rest looked up from reference TRBV5-1 and TRBJ2-2, is KAGVTQTPRYLIKTRGQQVTLSCSPISGHRSVSWYQQTPGQGLQFLFEYFSETQRNKGNFPGRFSGRQFSNSRSEMNVSTLELGDSALYLCASSSGLAGATGELFFGEGSRLTVL.

This clone was counted only a few times. The chain employs TRBV15 and TRBJ2-1, with 13 bases identical to TRBD2. This CDR3 contains 16 residues. J was trimmed by 4 bases and V by 6 bases; bases with no gene match: 6. Germline assignment: CDR1 LNHNV and CDR2 YYDKDF (reference sequence). CDR3 DNA: TGTGCCACCAGGGACGGGACTAGCGGGACTTACAATGAGCAGTTCTTC. This gives the protein CATRDGTSGTYNEQFF.

The chain combines TRBV6-1 with TRBJ1-4; D gene unclear. The V end was cut by 5 bases, the J end by 5 bases, with 9 bases between. The CDR3 contains 13 residues. Germline V CDR1 and CDR2: MNHNS, SASEGT. The chain's CDR3 is CASSRVGNEKLFF. In DNA form, the CDR3 reads TGTGCCAGCAGTCGAGTGGGGAATGAAAAACTGTTTTTT.

This sequence joins TRBV6-5 and TRBJ2-7; D is perhaps TRBD1 (6 bases). V shed 6 bases and J shed 2 bases, with 14 bases lying between them. The CDR3 sequence is 14 residues long. Germline CDR1 and CDR2: MNHEY and SVGAGI. The CDR3 DNA reads TGTGCCAGCAGGGGACATATACCCACCTACGAGCAGTACGTC. Its protein product is CASRGHIPTYEQYV.

J is TRBJ2-7 and V is TRBV6-6; TRBD1 or TRBD2 may be the D gene (5 bases each). CDR1 is MNHNY and CDR2 is SVGAGI in the germline V gene (reference sequence). Trimming stripped 7 bases from V and 1 base from J, with 17 bases between. This CDR3 has 15 amino acids. CDR3 nucleotide sequence: TGTGCCAGCATGGAAGACGGGGCAAAATCCTACGAGCAGTACTTC. Translating gives CASMEDGAKSYEQYF.

The V and J genes are TRBV14 and TRBJ1-1; the D is unclear. CDR1 SGHDN and CDR2 FVKESK come from the germline V gene. The V and J ends lost 1 base and 4 bases respectively, with 10 bases between them. This CDR3 is 14 amino acids long. CDR3 DNA: TGTGCCAGCAGCCAAGGGGGTCGGTTCACTGAAGCTTTCTTT. Encoded protein: CASSQGGRFTEAFF.

This clone has a single count. The genes are TRBV7-3 and TRBJ1-2; D perhaps matches TRBD1 (5 bases). CDR1 SGHTA and CDR2 FQGTGA come from the germline V gene. V lost 1 base to trimming and J lost 4 bases, with 10 bases between them. The CDR3 has 14 residues. This CDR3 reads CASSLIGGGYGYTF. In DNA form, the CDR3 reads TGTGCCAGCAGCTTAATCGGGGGTGGCTATGGCTACACCTTC.

The chain couples TRBV11-2 to TRBJ1-3, with D maybe TRBD1 (5 bases). The germline V and J ends were trimmed by 5 bases and 15 bases, with 14 bases remaining between them. Germline-derived CDR1 and CDR2 are SGHAT and FQNNGV. The CDR3 is 11 amino acids. CDR3 in DNA: TGTGCCAGCAGCCCTGTAGGACATGGATATTTT. Translation: CASSPVGHGYF.

The chain is built from TRBV5-4 and TRBJ2-7; 9 nucleotides line up with TRBD1. Germline V gene data show CDR1 as SGHNT and CDR2 as YYREEE (reference sequence). V shed 7 bases and J 0 bases; nucleotides not matched to a gene: 2. CDR3 length: 13 amino acids. The CDR3 DNA is TGTGCCAGCGCGGGACAGGGCTCCTACGAGCAGTACTTC. This sequence encodes CASAGQGSYEQYF.

This clone was seen a single time. The J gene is TRBJ2-3, the V gene TRBV5-1; 9 nucleotides agree with TRBD2. This CDR3 spans 17 amino acids. Germline-derived CDR1 and CDR2 are SGHRS and YFSETQ. Germline trimming cut 4 bases from V and 1 base from J; bases unmatched to any gene: 10. As DNA, the CDR3 is TGCGCCAGCAGCATGGAACGGGGACTAGCTGGCACAGATACGCAGTATTTT. Translation: CASSMERGLAGTDTQYF.